These 29 T cell receptor beta chains came from one sample sequenced in a study of blood T cell repertoires in COVID-19. Clones were sequenced by immunoSEQ multiplex PCR, and TCRdb holds only the in-frame ones, with some missing. The sample contains 52,000 or so clones, around 79% of which appear only once. The specimen was peripheral blood. The receptors were sampled from a human donor in a cohort sampled during active COVID-19.

The sample holds one count of this clone. The chain recombines TRBV27 with TRBJ1-2, with a possible D match to TRBD1 (5 bases). CDR1 MNHEY and CDR2 SMNVEV come from the germline V gene (reference sequence). This CDR3 comprises 15 residues. V was trimmed by 6 bases and J by 2 bases, leaving 16 bases between them. CDR3 protein: CASREFGGSNYGYTF. The DNA of the CDR3 is TGTGCCAGCAGGGAATTTGGGGGGTCCAACTATGGCTACACCTTC.

This chain links TRBV3-1 (or the pseudogene TRBV3-2) with TRBJ2-7; no firm D call. Germline CDR1 reads LGHDT; CDR2 reads YNNKEL (reference sequence). V was shortened by 0 bases and J by 4 bases, with 7 bases between the two germline ends. This CDR3 has 13 residues. The CDR3 DNA is TGTGCCAGCAGCCAAGATAACCGGTACGAGCAGTACTTC. Its protein product is CASSQDNRYEQYF.

V is TRBV23-1 and J is TRBJ2-1, with 14 bases matching TRBD2. TRBV23-1 is an open reading frame, and its role is uncertain. The CDR3 covers 23 residues. V dropped 3 bases and J dropped 2; count of bases not matched to a gene: 21. CDR3 DNA: TGCGCCAGCAGTCATTCACACTTACCTCGGACTAGCGGGGGGATTAACACCTACAATGAGCAGTTCTTC. It is translated as CASSHSHLPRTSGGINTYNEQFF.

This clone was detected only once. The chain combines TRBV6-5 with TRBJ2-7, with 7 positions matching TRBD2. The CDR3 totals 15 residues. The germline gives CDR1 MNHEY, CDR2 SVGAGI. J was trimmed by 2 bases and V by 0 bases; bases with no gene match: 4. CDR3 region: CASSYSGGGTYEQYF. The CDR3 DNA reads TGTGCCAGCAGTTACTCGGGCGGGGGAACCTACGAGCAGTACTTC.

The chain combines TRBV30 with TRBJ1-2; 8 bases fit TRBD1. Unmatched junction bases numbered 7, after V lost 3 bases and J lost 1 base. The length of the CDR3 is 15 residues. From germline, CDR1 is GTSNPN and CDR2 SVGIG (reference sequence). The CDR3 sequence is CAWRQGVGDNYGYTF. The CDR3 DNA reads as TGTGCCTGGAGACAGGGGGTCGGGGATAACTATGGCTACACCTTC.

The V and J genes are TRBV19 and TRBJ2-6, with a weak D call TRBD1 (5 bases). CDR1 and CDR2 (germline): LNHDA, SQIVND (reference sequence). The V end was cut by 7 bases, the J end by 0 bases, with 16 bases between. CDR3 length: 17 amino acids. In DNA form, the CDR3 reads TGTGCCAGTATGAATTGGGATACAGGCTCTGGGGCCAACGTCCTGACTTTC. It encodes CASMNWDTGSGANVLTF.

The chain employs TRBV7-8 and TRBJ2-7, with 9 bases that match TRBD2. CDR1 and CDR2 (germline): SGHVS, FQNEAQ. After removal of 4 bases from V and 5 bases from J, the junction contained 12 bases not matched to a gene. CDR3 size: 16 residues. This CDR3 is CASSSLGGRVEDEQYF. The DNA of the CDR3 is TGTGCCAGCAGCTCCTTAGGCGGGAGGGTCGAAGACGAGCAGTACTTC.

The V and J genes are TRBV5-1 and TRBJ1-3; D unresolved. This CDR3 contains 14 residues. Trimming removed 0 bases at V and 1 base at J, with 5 bases between. Germline-derived CDR1 and CDR2 are SGHRS and YFSETQ. The CDR3 is CASSLGASGNTIYF. The CDR3 nucleotides read TGCGCCAGCAGCTTGGGGGCATCTGGAAACACCATATATTTT.

The gene calls are TRBV11-3 and TRBJ1-6; D possibly corresponds to TRBD1 (5 bases). The CDR3 is 17 amino acids. V dropped 5 bases and J dropped 0 bases, with 14 bases sitting between them. Germline V gene sequence: CDR1 SGHNT, CDR2 YENEEA. In nucleotides, the CDR3 is TGTGCCAGCAGCGTGACAGTTGAGAGCTCCTATAATTCACCCCTCCACTTT. It is translated as CASSVTVESSYNSPLHF.

The chain recombines TRBV5-6 with TRBJ2-5; 11 bases map to TRBD2. The CDR3 covers 17 residues. In germline, CDR1 is SGHDT, CDR2 YYEEEE. V trimming: 0 bases; J trimming: 2 bases; junction bases outside the gene matches: 6. In DNA, the CDR3 is TGTGCCAGCAGCTTGGAACTAGCGGGAGTTCAACAAGAGACCCAGTACTTC. Protein: CASSLELAGVQQETQYF.

Here the CDR3 reads CASSFSPGGETQYF. Here the CDR3 DNA reads TGTGCCAGCAGCTTTAGTCCAGGGGGGGAGACCCAGTACTTC. The chain combines TRBV11-2 with TRBJ2-5; TRBD1 might be the D (7 bases). Germline V CDR1 and CDR2: SGHAT, FQNNGV. The CDR3 runs to 14 residues. Trimming cost V 3 bases and J 5 bases, with 13 bases left between them. Complete variable domain (other parts from reference TRBV11-2 and TRBJ2-5): EAGVAQSPRYKIIEKRQSVAFWCNPISGHATLYWYQQILGQGPKLLIQFQNNGVVDDSQLPKDRFSAERLKGVDSTLKIQPAKLEDSAVYLCASSFSPGGETQYFGPGTRLLVL.

This clone was seen more than once but under ten times. The V call is TRBV10-2, the J call TRBJ1-6; D perhaps matches TRBD1 (6 bases). The V gene's germline CDR1 is WSHSY and CDR2 SAAADI. The CDR3 has 14 residues. Trimming shortened V by 0 bases and J by 10 bases, and 10 bases separated the two germline ends. CDR3 DNA sequence: TGCGCCAGCAGTGAGTCGCCAGGGGCGTCACCCCTCCACTTT. Protein sequence: CASSESPGASPLHF.

This sequence joins TRBV9 and TRBJ2-7, with 10 bases fitting TRBD2. Germline V lookup: CDR1 SGDLS, CDR2 YYNGEE. With 0 bases clipped from V and 4 bases from J, the junction kept 7 bases outside the gene matches. This CDR3 is built from 16 residues. The CDR3 nucleotides read TGTGCCAGCAGCGTAGCCCCAGCGGGGGGGGCTTACGAGCAGTACTTC. Amino acids: CASSVAPAGGAYEQYF. The entire variable domain, with the rest obtained from reference TRBV9 and TRBJ2-7, is as follows: DSGVTQTPKHLITATGQRVTLRCSPRSGDLSVYWYQQSLDQGLQFLIQYYNGEERAKGNILERFSAQQFPDLHSELNLSSLELGDSALYFCASSVAPAGGAYEQYFGPGTRLTVT.

V is TRBV14 and J is TRBJ2-7; D gene unclear. The V end was cut by 4 bases, the J end by 2 bases, with 12 bases between. The CDR3 consists of 14 residues. CDR1 and CDR2 from the germline V gene are SGHDN and FVKESK. CDR3 sequence: CASSLSRNPYEQYF. Written as DNA, the CDR3 is TGTGCCAGCAGCCTTAGCCGCAATCCCTACGAGCAGTACTTC. Filled out from reference TRBV14 and TRBJ2-7, the complete variable domain reads EAGVTQFPSHSVIEKGQTVTLRCDPISGHDNLYWYRRVMGKEIKFLLHFVKESKQDESGMPNNRFLAERTGGTYSTLKVQPAELEDSGVYFCASSLSRNPYEQYFGPGTRLTVT.

The sample holds a few counts of this clone. The chain employs TRBV19 and TRBJ2-7, with D possibly being TRBD1 (6 bases). CDR3 length: 13 residues. Per germline, CDR1 LNHDA and CDR2 SQIVND (reference sequence). Trimming took off 5 bases at V and 3 bases at J, with 11 bases between the two ends. The CDR3 spells CASSWGQDYEQYF. CDR3 sequence (DNA): TGTGCCAGTAGTTGGGGACAAGACTACGAGCAGTACTTC.

The rearrangement joins TRBV5-1 to TRBJ1-1; 8 bases map to TRBD1. J gave up 5 bases and V 1 base, and 13 bases lay outside the gene matches. CDR3 length: 17 residues. CDR1 SGHRS and CDR2 YFSETQ come from the germline V gene. CDR3 residues: CASSLYGPRTGSTEAFF. The CDR3 bases are TGCGCCAGCAGCTTGTACGGGCCTCGGACAGGGAGTACTGAAGCTTTCTTT.

The rearrangement links TRBV29-1 to TRBJ1-2, with TRBD1 matching 8 bases. Germline V gives CDR1 SQVTM, CDR2 ANQGSEA. The CDR3 contains 12 residues. The ends lost 7 bases at V and 8 bases at J; junction bases unmatched: 9. The CDR3, as DNA: TGCAGCGGCTCCCAGGGGGCGGAAGGCTACACCTTC. Its protein is CSGSQGAEGYTF.

V is TRBV6-1 and J is TRBJ1-6, with 9 bases matching TRBD1. V lost 0 bases, J lost 0 bases, and 12 bases stayed unmatched. The CDR3 is 21 residues long. Looked up from germline, CDR1 is MNHNS and CDR2 is SASEGT. The CDR3, as DNA: TGTGCCAGCAGTGAAGCGCTTAGGAGGACAGGGGTTTCCTCCTATAATTCACCCCTCCACTTT. Protein: CASSEALRRTGVSSYNSPLHF.

The V gene is TRBV7-6, the J gene TRBJ1-2; 9 bases align to TRBD1. The CDR3 length is 16 residues. Looked up from germline, CDR1 is SGHVS and CDR2 is FNYEAQ. The trim removed 5 bases at V and 4 bases at J, leaving 11 bases unmatched. The CDR3 coding sequence is TGTGCCAGCAGCCTCACCGGGACAGGGTCGGTCTATGGCTACACCTTC. This translates into CASSLTGTGSVYGYTF.

This clone was counted a single time. CDR3 nucleotides: TGTGCCAGCAGTTACGCCCGCGCGGGACCCCTCGACGAGCAGTACTTC. Translated: CASSYARAGPLDEQYF. The chain carries TRBV6-2 or TRBV6-3 and TRBJ2-7; possibly TRBD2 for D (6 bases). The CDR3 contains 16 residues. Germline loops: CDR1 MNHEY, CDR2 SVGEGT. With 2 bases removed from V and 5 bases from J, the gap between germline ends came to 19 bases.

The rearrangement uses TRBV7-6 and TRBJ2-7; 7 bases are a match to TRBD2. This CDR3 is built from 13 residues. CDR1 is SGHVS and CDR2 is FNYEAQ in the germline V gene. Unmatched junction bases numbered 4, after V lost 2 bases and J lost 6 bases. In DNA, the CDR3 is TGTGCCAGCAGCTTATCTGGCGGGAGCGAGCAGTACTTC. Translated, it gives CASSLSGGSEQYF.

This chain links TRBV5-8 with TRBJ2-7, with D perhaps matching TRBD2 (5 bases). V was clipped by 9 bases and J by 5 bases, with 21 bases between them. Germline V gene sequence: CDR1 SGHTS, CDR2 YDEGEE. The CDR3 spans 14 residues. The CDR3 DNA sequence: TGTGCCACCTCCTTGGGCAGGACTTTGAACGAGCAGTACTTC. This encodes CATSLGRTLNEQYF. The entire variable domain, with the rest obtained from reference TRBV5-8 and TRBJ2-7, is as follows: EAGVTQSPTHLIKTRGQQATLRCSPISGHTSVYWYQQALGLGLQFLLWYDEGEERNRGNFPPRFSGRQFPNYSSELNVNALELEDSALYLCATSLGRTLNEQYFGPGTRLTVT.

This sequence joins TRBV27 and TRBJ2-5; D uncertain. V gave up 6 bases and J gave up 4 bases, with 12 bases separating them. From germline, CDR1 is MNHEY and CDR2 SMNVEV (reference sequence). The CDR3 has 13 amino acids. The CDR3 coding sequence is TGTGCCAGCAGAATCACGGGTGGAGAGACCCAGTACTTC. This codes for CASRITGGETQYF.

This clone was detected only once. This sample includes further DNA sequences coding for the same CDR3. The V and J genes are TRBV30 and TRBJ1-2; 7 bases line up with TRBD1. Germline V lookup: CDR1 GTSNPN, CDR2 SVGIG (reference sequence). V gave up 3 bases and J gave up 4 bases; unmatched junction bases: 5. The CDR3 is made up of 13 amino acids. The DNA of the CDR3 is TGTGCCTGGAGCAGGGACAGACCCTATGGCTACACCTTC. This gives the protein CAWSRDRPYGYTF.

The rearrangement links TRBV7-2 to TRBJ2-7; the match to TRBD2 covers 9 bases. With V trimmed by 5 bases and J by 1 base, 6 bases remained unmatched. This CDR3 has 15 residues. Germline CDR1 and CDR2: SGHTA and FQGNSA. The CDR3 DNA reads as TGTGCCAGCAGCCTTAGCGGGGGAAAATCCTACGAGCAGTACTTC. This translates into CASSLSGGKSYEQYF. Full variable domain (remainder filled in from reference TRBV7-2 and TRBJ2-7): GAGVSQSPSNKVTEKGKDVELRCDPISGHTALYWYRQSLGQGLEFLIYFQGNSAPDKSGLPSDRFSAERTGGSVSTLTIQRTQQEDSAVYLCASSLSGGKSYEQYFGPGTRLTVT.

V gene TRBV4-3 combines with J gene TRBJ2-7, with D tentatively TRBD1 (6 bases). V shed 0 bases and J shed 2 bases, with 11 bases lying between them. The CDR3 length is 15 residues. The germline V gene encodes CDR1 LGHNA and CDR2 YSLEER. CDR3 protein: CASSQEQGGTYEQYF. In nucleotides, the CDR3 is TGCGCCAGCAGCCAAGAACAGGGTGGGACCTACGAGCAGTACTTC.

This chain uses TRBV6-6 with TRBJ1-4; D is undetermined. V lost 10 bases and J 10 bases, leaving 13 bases between the germline ends. The CDR3 is 11 residues long. From germline, CDR1 is MNHNY and CDR2 SVGAGI (reference sequence). The CDR3 reads CATWGAGKLFF. In DNA, the CDR3 is TGTGCCACCTGGGGAGCGGGAAAACTGTTTTTT.

This clone was seen just once. The CDR3 spells CASSLRSGDGYTF. The CDR3 coding sequence is TGCGCCAGCAGCTTGAGGTCAGGGGATGGCTACACCTTC. J is TRBJ1-2 and V is TRBV5-1, with D possibly being TRBD1 (6 bases). CDR1 and CDR2 (germline): SGHRS, YFSETQ. Trimming cost V 1 base and J 6 bases, with 10 bases left between them. The CDR3 runs to 13 residues.

The chain carries TRBV19 and TRBJ2-7, with 9 bases matching TRBD1. After removal of 5 bases from V and 2 bases from J, the junction contained 4 bases not matched to a gene. Germline CDR1 and CDR2: LNHDA and SQIVND (reference sequence). The CDR3 covers 14 residues. The CDR3 sequence is CASSWGQGPYEQYF. DNA for the CDR3: TGTGCCAGTAGTTGGGGACAGGGACCCTACGAGCAGTACTTC.